This paragraph reports one T cell receptor (beta chain). Its specificity is unknown. Evenly divided among several immunoSEQ plates was the genomic DNA of each subset. Only in-frame clones appear in the TCRdb table, and some are missing; sequencing was by immunoSEQ multiplex PCR. The data hold about 480,000 clones, with roughly 78% observed a single time. The source of the sample is a study of shared clonotypes between healthy human individuals. General study points: The genetic and exposure-history diversity represented was limited by few donors. The authors sampled blood alone, and tissue repertoires likely differ.

The donor population consisted of healthy HIV-negative adults with no recent acute infections or vaccinations. V was pared by 5 bases and J by 6 bases, with 13 bases between. The germline V gene has CDR1 SGHTA and CDR2 FQGTGA. The CDR3 is 13 amino acids. The receptor's source is a woman in her thirties or forties in good health. Some clones in this sample may be carry-over from other donors' samples. The sequencing sample was made of PBMCs. The chain joins TRBV7-3 to TRBJ1-1; D gene unclear. The CDR3 DNA follows: TGTGCCAGCAGCCTCACCCCGGGAGCTGAAGCTTTCTTT. Translation gives CASSLTPGAEAFF.